One and the same sample provided the 10 T cell receptor beta chains below, sequenced in a study of T cell clonotyping in hematopoietic cell transplantation. Produced via immunoSEQ multiplex PCR; TCRdb's table is partial and in-frame only. The sample lists fewer than 30,000 clones, approximately 96% occurring once. The sequenced sample was peripheral blood mononuclear cells. The receptor set was obtained from a man aged 50-59 years in good health. Some clones in this sample may be carry-over from other donors' samples.

This sequence joins TRBV5-4 and TRBJ1-2; D gene uncertain. This CDR3 is 13 amino acids long. Germline CDR1 is SGHNT and CDR2 is YYREEE (reference sequence). V lost 0 bases, J lost 2 bases, and 5 bases lay in between. The CDR3 DNA reads TGTGCCAGCAGCTTGGTGGGGAACTATGGCTACACCTTC. It is translated as CASSLVGNYGYTF.

The J gene is TRBJ1-1, the V gene TRBV30; D is unclear. Per the germline V gene, CDR1 is GTSNPN and CDR2 is SVGIG (reference sequence). Trimming cost V 2 bases and J 6 bases, with 13 bases left between them. CDR3 length: 13 residues. This chain's CDR3 is CAWSNTELAEAFF. In DNA, the CDR3 is TGTGCCTGGAGTAATACCGAACTTGCTGAAGCTTTCTTT.

This clone was seen only once. The chain is built from TRBV7-2 and TRBJ1-2; D might be TRBD1 (5 bases). Per the germline V gene, CDR1 is SGHTA and CDR2 is FQGNSA. The CDR3 loop spans 17 amino acids. Trimming took 2 bases from V and 3 from J, leaving 19 bases between them. CDR3 residues: CASSLSRQSQTHYGYTF. The CDR3 coding sequence is TGTGCCAGCAGCTTATCCCGACAGTCTCAGACCCACTATGGCTACACCTTC.

The rearrangement uses TRBV27 and TRBJ1-1; no clear D gene. The CDR3 consists of 13 residues. Trimming took 2 bases from V and 4 from J, leaving 8 bases between them. Per the germline V gene, CDR1 is MNHEY and CDR2 is SMNVEV (reference sequence). CDR3 amino acids: CASSLGRVTEAFF. CDR3 bases: TGTGCCAGCAGTTTAGGGAGAGTCACTGAAGCTTTCTTT.

The V call is TRBV11-2, the J call TRBJ1-6, with D possibly matching TRBD1 (5 bases). CDR3 size: 15 residues. Germline CDR1 reads SGHAT; CDR2 reads FQNNGV. V was clipped by 1 base and J by 10 bases, with 14 bases between them. CDR3 region: CASSLGQGPVSPLHF. In DNA, the CDR3 is TGTGCCAGCAGCTTAGGGCAGGGCCCAGTCTCACCCCTCCACTTT.

J is TRBJ2-7 and V is TRBV29-1; possibly TRBD1 or TRBD2 for D (5 bases each). This CDR3 is 15 amino acids long. Trimming took off 0 bases at V and 3 bases at J, with 15 bases between the two ends. Germline-derived CDR1 and CDR2 are SQVTM and ANQGSEA. CDR3 residues: CSVEDGTGRIYEQYF. The CDR3 DNA reads as TGCAGCGTTGAAGATGGGACCGGACGGATCTACGAGCAGTACTTC.

The gene calls are TRBV11-2 and TRBJ2-5; 8 bases agree with TRBD1. The CDR3 runs 16 residues. V lost 3 bases and J lost 3; bases outside the gene matches: 9. CDR1 SGHAT and CDR2 FQNNGV come from the germline V gene. CDR3 in amino acids: CASSLRDRGGKETQYF. The CDR3 bases are TGTGCCAGCAGCTTGCGTGACAGGGGCGGGAAAGAGACCCAGTACTTC. Based on the CDR3 plus reference TRBV11-2 and TRBJ2-5, the full variable domain is EAGVAQSPRYKIIEKRQSVAFWCNPISGHATLYWYQQILGQGPKLLIQFQNNGVVDDSQLPKDRFSAERLKGVDSTLKIQPAKLEDSAVYLCASSLRDRGGKETQYFGPGTRLLVL.

Note on this clone: A junction end diverges from the germline sequence, so it may reflect a read error. The chain has TRBV20-1 and TRBJ1-2, with D perhaps matching TRBD1 (6 bases). The CDR3 runs 11 residues. Germline lookup yields CDR1 DFQATT and CDR2 SNEGSKA (reference sequence). CDR3 residues: CSARDYQGSPF. In nucleotides, the CDR3 is TGCAGTGCTAGAGATTATCAGGGGTCCCCCTTC.

This chain joins TRBV19 and TRBJ1-6; the D is unclear. The V and J ends lost 3 bases and 10 bases respectively, with 13 bases between them. The CDR3 contains 14 residues. Germline-derived CDR1 and CDR2 are LNHDA and SQIVND (reference sequence). The CDR3 sequence: CASSIAGGGSPLHF. The CDR3 region has the DNA TGTGCCAGTAGTATTGCCGGCGGAGGCTCACCCCTCCACTTT. Complete variable domain (other parts from reference TRBV19 and TRBJ1-6): DGGITQSPKYLFRKEGQNVTLSCEQNLNHDAMYWYRQDPGQGLRLIYYSQIVNDFQKGDIAEGYSVSREKKESFPLTVTSAQKNPTAFYLCASSIAGGGSPLHFGNGTRLTVT.

The chain employs TRBV25-1 and TRBJ2-4; TRBD1 is a possible D gene (5 bases). This CDR3 is 17 amino acids long. The V gene's germline CDR1 is MGHDK and CDR2 SYGVNS. V was pared by 3 bases and J by 1 base, with 16 bases between. CDR3 region: CASSDRPPKGAKNIQYF. The CDR3 region has the DNA TGTGCCAGCAGTGATCGTCCTCCAAAGGGGGCCAAAAACATTCAGTACTTC.